These T cell receptor beta chains were read from a single sample in a study of cytomegalovirus exposure and HLA in healthy donors. Generated by immunoSEQ multiplex PCR, the TCRdb table keeps only in-frame clones and is missing some. The sample consists of roughly 77,000 clones, less than 80% of them appearing once. Material: PBMCs. The receptors originated from a woman aged 45-65 years in good health and CMV-seropositive. Both conserved end residues are trimmed from each CDR3.

j_gene	v_gene	CDR3aa
TRBJ2-5	TRBV11-1	ASSSGGQETQY
TRBJ2-5	TRBV5-8	ASSLGGQPVQTQY
TRBJ1-4	TRBV7-3	ASSPTGEGEKLF
TRBJ1-1	TRBV28	ASSTRWGDTEAF
TRBJ2-7	TRBV7-6	ASSRDIAYEQY
TRBJ1-1	TRBV7-3	ASSPAGTGEAF
TRBJ1-6	TRBV9	ASSVGLQGDSSPLH
TRBJ1-1	TRBV29-1	SVNRVTEAF
TRBJ1-6	TRBV11-2	ASSQRDRVDSPLH
TRBJ2-2	TRBV5-1	ASSGGQSNTGELF
TRBJ2-1	TRBV19	ASSILRRTGATRFDNEQF
TRBJ2-1	TRBV18	ASSPPNTGTRSHEQF
TRBJ1-6	TRBV18	ASSPLDSRTSPLH
TRBJ2-5	TRBV14	ASSQEWRETQY
TRBJ1-3	TRBV10-3	ATQESSGNTIY
TRBJ1-6	TRBV28	ASSLPPGQGDNSPLH
TRBJ1-4	TRBV4-2	ASREGATNEKLF
TRBJ1-1	TRBV12-5	ASGLVESWEGNTEAF
TRBJ1-6	TRBV5-1	ASSLATGGPNSPLH
TRBJ2-5	TRBV5-4	ASSLAGRREETQY
TRBJ1-2	TRBV5-1	ASSWDRTNYGYT
TRBJ1-2	TRBV19	ASRPRIDGGINYFGYT
TRBJ1-2	TRBV28	ASTLMGGQLFYGYT
TRBJ2-5	TRBV27	ASRTLAGAATQY
TRBJ1-1	TRBV27	ASSSGIGAF
TRBJ1-5	TRBV5-1	ASSPRPGGWFVPQH
TRBJ2-2	TRBV10-1	ASSSGGPGGTGELF
TRBJ1-1	TRBV18	ASSRSTVTHEEAF
TRBJ2-5	TRBV5-5	ASSLDPDIQETQY
TRBJ1-5	TRBV4-1	ASSQDPGDNQPQH
TRBJ2-5	TRBV6-1	ASSERSGETQY
TRBJ2-3	TRBV19	ASSKLSQLDTQY
TRBJ1-1	TRBV29-1	SVEPRDRGSTLNTEAF
TRBJ1-1	TRBV7-3	ASSLGGTGQGTEAF
TRBJ2-4	TRBV9	ASSFTGVDIQY
TRBJ1-2	TRBV6-5	ASSQDGTNYGYT
TRBJ1-1	TRBV10-2	ASSLRTGLNTEAF
TRBJ2-1	TRBV7-9	ASSDLIAGEYNEQF
TRBJ2-7	TRBV19	ASSGRVYEQY
TRBJ1-1	TRBV19	ASRKGGGTEAF
TRBJ1-1	TRBV7-9	ASSFGTSEAF
TRBJ2-5	TRBV5-1	ASSLGRREEETQY
TRBJ2-1	TRBV7-9	ASSPTGFDEQF
TRBJ1-1	TRBV11-1	ASSLARQKEAF
TRBJ1-4	TRBV5-1	ASSSPGQGNEKLF
TRBJ1-2	TRBV9	ASSVGKGPTGGYT
TRBJ1-4	TRBV15	ATSRDQGQGVELF
TRBJ2-5	TRBV5-1	ASSLGQEGETQY
TRBJ2-2	TRBV2	ASSDYGWQGAHVTKNTGELF
TRBJ2-3	TRBV10-3	AISEFVTGDSTDTQY
TRBJ2-4	TRBV27	ASSLTGGYVAKNIQY
TRBJ1-2	TRBV6-5	ASSPDRDGYT
TRBJ2-5	TRBV27	ASSSPRGGQETQY
TRBJ1-2	TRBV28	ASSSRYGYGYT
TRBJ2-5	TRBV11-3	ASSALGASGGETQY